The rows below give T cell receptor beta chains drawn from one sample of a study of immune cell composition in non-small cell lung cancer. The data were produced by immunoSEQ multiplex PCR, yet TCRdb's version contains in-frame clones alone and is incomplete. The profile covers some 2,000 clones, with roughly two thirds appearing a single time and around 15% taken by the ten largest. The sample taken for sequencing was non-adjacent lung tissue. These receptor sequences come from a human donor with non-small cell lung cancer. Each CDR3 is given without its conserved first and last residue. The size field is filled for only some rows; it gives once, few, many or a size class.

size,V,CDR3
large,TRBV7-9,ASTQRDNYEQY
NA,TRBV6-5,ASSSRTGDQTEAF
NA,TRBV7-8,ASSNGGLGNQPQH
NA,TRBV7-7,ASSLGRTSGGTQY
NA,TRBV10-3,AISERSTANTEAF
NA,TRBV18,ASSQLAHTITDTQY
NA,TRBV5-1,ASTRDSRGYT
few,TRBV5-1,ASSWVTRKQETQY
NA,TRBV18,ASSPKQGPTIY
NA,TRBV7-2,ASSPQGIPTDTQY
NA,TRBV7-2,ASSTRTGMDIQY
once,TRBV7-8,ASSNRQGTDTQY
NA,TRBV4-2,ASSQGPRTSGSYSYNEQF
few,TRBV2,ASTRTPGEKLF
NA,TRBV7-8,AGGAGDTDTQY
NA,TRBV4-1,ASSLASAGGNEQY
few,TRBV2,ASRPTGNWEQY
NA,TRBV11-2,ASNPSGAGGGTQY
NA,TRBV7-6,ASSLFEDRGRFGAKNIQY
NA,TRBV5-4,ASSGGRGAYEQY
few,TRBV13,ASRGRGNPLSPLH
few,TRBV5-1,ASSLVQGPHEQY
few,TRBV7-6,ASSPNNRGRGYEQY
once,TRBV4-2,ASSLEGISNQPQH
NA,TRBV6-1,ASSGATGSYEQY
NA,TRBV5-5,ASSFGRGVYGYT
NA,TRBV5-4,ASSSQGVTMGTEAF
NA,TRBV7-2,ASLGGADGSEY
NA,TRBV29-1,SVDGAGEGYT
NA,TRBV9,ASSPRGDRATDTQY
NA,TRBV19,ASSETSEDYNEQF
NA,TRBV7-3,ASSLHQGVGETQY